Listed here are 14 T cell receptor beta chains from one sample, sequenced in a study of blood T cell repertoires in COVID-19. Some clones are missing from TCRdb's copy, which holds only in-frame ones; the method was immunoSEQ multiplex PCR. The sample includes hundreds of thousands of clones, roughly 91% of them seen just once. Input material: peripheral blood. These receptors came from a woman aged 25 to 39 with COVID-19, enrolled during active disease.

J is TRBJ2-2 and V is TRBV5-6; 7 positions match TRBD2. Germline values: CDR1 SGHDT, CDR2 YYEEEE. The CDR3 contains 16 residues. Trimming took 4 bases from V and 5 from J; bases not matched to a gene: 11. The chain's CDR3 is CASSLGGRAGTGELFF. The CDR3 nucleotides read TGTGCCAGCAGCCTGGGAGGTCGAGCGGGAACCGGGGAGCTGTTTTTT.

CDR3 bases: TGTGCCAGCAGCCCCCAGAACACCGGGGAGCTGTTTTTT. Translated, it gives CASSPQNTGELFF. The chain links TRBV7-6 to TRBJ2-2, with D uncertain. V lost 5 bases to trimming and J lost 1 base, with 5 bases between them. CDR3 length: 13 amino acids. The V gene's germline CDR1 is SGHVS and CDR2 FNYEAQ.

The gene calls are TRBV4-2 and TRBJ2-1; 11 bases fit TRBD2. J lost 6 bases, V lost 2 bases, and 9 bases had no gene match. Germline-derived CDR1 and CDR2 are LGHNA and YNFKEQ. The CDR3 totals 17 residues. The chain's CDR3 is CASSQLAASGGTNEQFF. CDR3 coding DNA: TGTGCCAGCAGCCAACTGGCCGCTAGCGGGGGGACCAATGAGCAGTTCTTC.

The rearrangement links TRBV9 to TRBJ1-2, with 7 bases that match TRBD1. In germline, CDR1 is SGDLS, CDR2 YYNGEE. V shed 6 bases and J 2 bases; nucleotides not matched to a gene: 4. The length of the CDR3 is 13 residues. As DNA, the CDR3 is TGTGCCAGCAAAAAACAGGGGAACTATGGCTACACCTTC. Its protein is CASKKQGNYGYTF.

This clone was picked up one time. This sequence joins TRBV5-6 and TRBJ1-2; D is undetermined. V was pared by 0 bases and J by 4 bases, with 10 bases between. CDR1 SGHDT and CDR2 YYEEEE come from the germline V gene. This CDR3 comprises 14 residues. CDR3 sequence reads: CASSLEFSPYGYTF. For the CDR3, the DNA is TGTGCCAGCAGCTTGGAATTTTCTCCCTATGGCTACACCTTC.

The chain employs TRBV3-1 (or the pseudogene TRBV3-2) and TRBJ1-6; D perhaps matches TRBD1 (5 bases). The CDR3 spans 14 residues. V dropped 1 base and J dropped 8 bases, with 9 bases sitting between them. Germline CDR1 LGHDT, CDR2 YNNKEL (reference sequence). The CDR3 sequence is CASSQALGDSPLHF. The DNA of the CDR3 is TGTGCCAGCAGCCAAGCTTTAGGGGATTCACCCCTCCACTTT.

The gene calls are TRBV4-2 and TRBJ2-1; no reliable D call. Germline V CDR1 and CDR2: LGHNA, YNFKEQ. The V gene lost 0 bases and the J gene lost 2 bases, with 8 bases spanning the gap. The CDR3 sequence is 15 residues long. The CDR3 reads CASSQDPTTYNEQFF. DNA of the CDR3: TGTGCCAGCAGCCAAGATCCCACAACCTACAATGAGCAGTTCTTC.

The V gene is TRBV15, the J gene TRBJ2-3; the D is unclear. Trimming took off 3 bases at V and 4 bases at J, with 11 bases between the two ends. The germline V gene has CDR1 LNHNV and CDR2 YYDKDF (reference sequence). The CDR3 sequence is 14 residues long. The CDR3: CATSSAPLADTQYF. The CDR3 DNA follows: TGTGCCACCAGCAGCGCACCTCTAGCAGATACGCAGTATTTT.

The chain uses TRBV7-6 and TRBJ2-3; 10 nucleotides match TRBD1. The CDR3 consists of 18 residues. J was trimmed by 6 bases and V by 4 bases; bases with no gene match: 16. Germline values: CDR1 SGHVS, CDR2 FNYEAQ. The CDR3 sequence is CASSSSWAGTGVQDTQYF. The CDR3, as DNA: TGTGCCAGCAGCTCTAGCTGGGCCGGGACAGGGGTCCAGGATACGCAGTATTTT.

The chain has TRBV19 and TRBJ2-5; the D is unclear. Per germline, CDR1 LNHDA and CDR2 SQIVND (reference sequence). The CDR3 spans 14 residues. V was shortened by 2 bases and J by 1 base, with 8 bases between the two germline ends. The CDR3 coding sequence is TGTGCCAGTAGTATATACACCTTCCAAGAGACCCAGTACTTC. Translation: CASSIYTFQETQYF.

This clone appeared once. The genes are TRBV9 and TRBJ2-3; TRBD2 is a possible D gene (6 bases). V gave up 3 bases and J gave up 8 bases, with 16 bases separating them. Germline V gene lookup returns CDR1 SGDLS and CDR2 YYNGEE. CDR3 length: 14 amino acids. CDR3 sequence: CASSGTGGPGTQYF. The CDR3 region has the DNA TGTGCCAGCAGCGGGACTGGAGGGCCGGGTACGCAGTATTTT.

The V call is TRBV7-9, the J call TRBJ1-1; no definite D call. The CDR3 spans 13 residues. The V gene's germline CDR1 is SEHNR and CDR2 FQNEAQ (reference sequence). Trimming took off 6 bases at V and 6 bases at J, with 14 bases between the two ends. The CDR3 coding sequence is TGTGCCAGCAGTCTGTCTTCTGGCTCTGAAGCTTTCTTT. Translation gives CASSLSSGSEAFF.

The V call is TRBV5-1, the J call TRBJ2-7, with a tentative D call TRBD1 (5 bases). Trimming took 4 bases from V and 7 from J, leaving 18 bases between them. The CDR3 is 14 amino acids. Germline loops: CDR1 SGHRS, CDR2 YFSETQ. The CDR3 nucleotides are TGCGCCAGCAGCCAAATCGACAGTCTAGGGGAGCAGTACTTC. Its protein is CASSQIDSLGEQYF. The whole variable domain, filled in from reference TRBV5-1 and TRBJ2-7, reads KAGVTQTPRYLIKTRGQQVTLSCSPISGHRSVSWYQQTPGQGLQFLFEYFSETQRNKGNFPGRFSGRQFSNSRSEMNVSTLELGDSALYLCASSQIDSLGEQYFGPGTRLTVT.

The chain combines TRBV3-1 (or the pseudogene TRBV3-2) with TRBJ2-3, with TRBD1 as a possible D gene (5 bases). Trimming removed 4 bases from V and 1 base from J, with 9 bases in between. The germline V gene encodes CDR1 LGHDT and CDR2 YNNKEL (reference sequence). The length of the CDR3 is 14 residues. The CDR3 here is CASSLLTGTDTQYF. The CDR3 bases are TGTGCCAGCAGCCTCTTGACAGGCACAGATACGCAGTATTTT.